This T cell receptor (beta chain) was identified in a study of identical twins. V was trimmed by 3 bases and J by 4 bases, leaving 8 bases between them. CDR3 length equals 12 residues. Germline assignment: CDR1 SQVTM and CDR2 ANQGSEA. This clonotype was detected ten times or more. Antigen: not known. TCRdb independently ran MiXCR on the 5' RACE reads; one entry per CDR3 protein. The sample includes approximately 590,000 distinct CDR3 sequences, over 8.5% of them seen just once. Study conclusions and caveats: Analyses of zero insertions could be partly confounded by invariant MAIT and iNKT cells.

These sequences were also reported in another study, on yellow fever vaccine responses in identical twins.

Sequenced input: PBMCs. The chain couples TRBV29-1 to TRBJ2-3; no clear D gene. The clonotype comes from a woman between 18 and 30 years old in good health. CDR3 in amino acids: CSVESDPDTQYF. DNA of the CDR3: TGCAGCGTTGAGTCGGACCCAGATACGCAGTATTTT.